The rows below give T cell receptor beta chains drawn from one sample of a study of chemoradiotherapy in HPV16-positive cancers. Libraries were prepared by immunoSEQ multiplex PCR; TCRdb keeps only in-frame clonotypes and omits some of them. The table lists 6,000 or so clones, around 72% of them singletons. The material was obtained from a patient who underwent chemoradiotherapy. These receptors came from a human donor with HPV-associated anogenital cancer. CDR3s include the opening cysteine and the closing phenylalanine or tryptophan. Each record gives: clone size, J gene, V gene, D gene, CDR3 DNA, CDR3 protein. The D gene is left open where the match is weak. Clone size is shown for a subset of rows, as once, few, many or a class of expanded clone.

size: once
J: TRBJ1-1
V: TRBV20-1
D: .
DNA: TGCAGTGCACTTTGGGGCACTGAAGCTTTCTTT
CDR3: CSALWGTEAFF

size: .
J: TRBJ1-2
V: TRBV7-6
D: .
DNA: TGTGCCAGCAGCTCCAGGAAAACCTATGGCTACACCTTC
CDR3: CASSSRKTYGYTF

size: .
J: TRBJ1-4
V: TRBV4-2
D: .
DNA: TGTGCCAGCAGCCAAGAAGGCCTGGGAGCTAATGAAAAACTGTTTTTT
CDR3: CASSQEGLGANEKLFF

size: .
J: TRBJ1-5
V: TRBV11-2
D: .
DNA: TGTGCCAGCAGTGACTCAGATCAGCCCCAGCATTTT
CDR3: CASSDSDQPQHF

size: .
J: TRBJ1-6
V: TRBV5-1
D: TRBD1
DNA: TGCGCCAGCAGTACACAGGGGGGGGATAATTCACCCCTCCACTTT
CDR3: CASSTQGGDNSPLHF

size: .
J: TRBJ2-1
V: TRBV7-2
D: TRBD2
DNA: TGTGCCAGCAGCCCACTCACTAGCGGGGGGGCAAGTGAGCAGTTCTTC
CDR3: CASSPLTSGGASEQFF

size: .
J: TRBJ1-2
V: TRBV27
D: TRBD1
DNA: TGTGCCAGCACCCAGACCGGGACAGGGCGGCGGGGTTATGGCTACACCTTC
CDR3: CASTQTGTGRRGYGYTF

size: .
J: TRBJ1-2
V: TRBV9
D: .
DNA: TGTGCCAGCAGCGTCTACGTAACTAACTATGGCTACACCTTC
CDR3: CASSVYVTNYGYTF

size: .
J: TRBJ2-2
V: TRBV2
D: .
DNA: TGTGCCAGCAGGGGGATCACCGGGGAGCTGTTTTTT
CDR3: CASRGITGELFF

size: .
J: TRBJ1-3
V: TRBV5-6
D: TRBD1
DNA: TGTGCCAGCAGCTTGTTGGGTGAAGGGACAGTCTCTGGAAACACCATATATTTT
CDR3: CASSLLGEGTVSGNTIYF